These 13 T cell receptor beta chains were sequenced from one sample in a study of early T cells in non-severe SARS-CoV-2 infection. Using its own MiXCR run on the 5' RACE reads, TCRdb lists one record per CDR3 protein. The sample consists of about 60,000 distinct CDR3 sequences, 12% of them appearing once. The sample was whole blood. These receptors all stem from an adult who was a healthcare worker with PCR-confirmed SARS-CoV-2 infection or an uninfected control (not recorded which).

This clonotype was recorded once. The chain employs TRBV5-1 and TRBJ1-1, with D maybe TRBD1 (5 bases). The CDR3 length is 13 residues. Trimming took 4 bases from V and 1 from J, leaving 8 bases between them. Germline V lookup: CDR1 SGHRS, CDR2 YFSETQ. CDR3 region: CASSGDPNTEAFF. The CDR3, as DNA: TGCGCCAGCAGCGGGGACCCGAACACTGAAGCTTTCTTT.

J is TRBJ1-4 and V is TRBV29-1; no clear D gene. Looked up from germline, CDR1 is SQVTM and CDR2 is ANQGSEA. Trimming left V 3 bases short and J 5 bases short, with 7 bases between. The CDR3 has 12 amino acids. The CDR3 reads CSVDDVNEKLFF. CDR3 nucleotide sequence: TGCAGCGTTGACGACGTCAATGAAAAACTGTTTTTT.

At least ten counts were recorded for this clonotype. Relative to the germline gene, one junction end is altered; a read error may explain this. The chain's CDR3 is CSARRGSLDF. Written as DNA, the CDR3 is TGCAGTGCTAGGAGGGGCTCCCTCGACTTC. The chain employs TRBV20-1 and TRBJ2-7; possibly TRBD1 or TRBD2 for D (5 bases each). The CDR3 covers 10 residues. CDR1 and CDR2 (germline): DFQATT, SNEGSKA (reference sequence).

The sample holds many counts of this clonotype. J is TRBJ1-1 and V is TRBV7-6; D gene ambiguous. This CDR3 region has 12 residues. V was pared by 5 bases and J by 5 bases, with 9 bases between. Germline V gives CDR1 SGHVS, CDR2 FNYEAQ. CDR3 DNA: TGTGCCAGCAGCCCAGAGGGAACTGAAGCTTTCTTT. Translation gives CASSPEGTEAFF.

This clonotype was detected many times. The chain has TRBV29-1 and TRBJ2-5, with 8 bases fitting TRBD1. Germline V CDR1 and CDR2: SQVTM, ANQGSEA. The CDR3 covers 12 residues. V lost 6 bases to trimming and J lost 4 bases; unmatched junction nucleotides: 4. Written as DNA, the CDR3 is TGCAGCGTGACGACAGGGGTAGAGACCCAGTACTTC. Its protein product is CSVTTGVETQYF.

In this sample, this clonotype turned up a few times. V gene TRBV6-2 or TRBV6-3 combines with J gene TRBJ2-4; D tentatively reads TRBD1 or TRBD2 (5 bases each). The CDR3 is 13 amino acids. From germline, CDR1 is MNHEY and CDR2 SVGEGT. V dropped 6 bases and J dropped 7 bases, with 13 bases sitting between them. The CDR3 sequence is CASSLTEGNIQYF. CDR3 coding DNA: TGTGCCAGCAGCCTTACCGAGGGGAACATTCAGTACTTC.

The genes are TRBV6-1 and TRBJ2-7; TRBD1 might be the D (5 bases). The V and J ends lost 6 bases and 4 bases respectively, with 22 bases between them. There are 16 residues in the CDR3. CDR1 MNHNS and CDR2 SASEGT come from the germline V gene. In nucleotides, the CDR3 is TGTGCCAGCAGCCGAAGGAATCAGGGTACCGTTTACGAGCAGTACTTC. Translation: CASSRRNQGTVYEQYF.

This clonotype came up many times. V gene TRBV20-1 combines with J gene TRBJ2-7, with D possibly TRBD1 on 8 matching bases. V was pared by 6 bases and J by 4 bases, with 19 bases between. Per the germline V gene, CDR1 is DFQATT and CDR2 is SNEGSKA (reference sequence). This CDR3 spans 14 amino acids. The CDR3 is CSAAGQDLSYEQYF. The CDR3 coding sequence is TGCAGTGCAGCGGGACAGGATCTCTCTTACGAGCAGTACTTC.

This chain connects TRBV19 to TRBJ1-2, with D uncertain. The V gene's germline CDR1 is LNHDA and CDR2 SQIVND (reference sequence). The CDR3 spans 14 residues. The V gene lost 9 bases and the J gene lost 7 bases, with 21 bases spanning the gap. The CDR3 DNA reads as TGTGCCAGCACTCAGGCGAAATCGTTATCTGGCTACACCTTC. Amino acids: CASTQAKSLSGYTF.

This clonotype was found many times. The chain links TRBV18 to TRBJ1-1, with 9 bases matching TRBD1. CDR3 length: 16 amino acids. The junction had 11 bases not matched to a gene; V was cut back by 8 bases and J by 1 base. Germline V gene lookup returns CDR1 KGHSH and CDR2 LQKENI. The CDR3: CASLLDRGRTNTEAFF. The DNA for the CDR3 is TGTGCCAGCCTCTTGGACAGGGGTAGAACGAACACTGAAGCTTTCTTT.

This clonotype is medium-sized. The chain is built from TRBV29-1 and TRBJ2-3; 10 nucleotides agree with TRBD2. Germline CDR1 reads SQVTM; CDR2 reads ANQGSEA. The CDR3 loop spans 10 amino acids. This chain's CDR3 is CRAGGDTQYF. DNA of the CDR3: TGCAGAGCGGGGGGGGATACGCAGTATTTT.

In this sample, this clonotype turned up a few times. This chain connects TRBV20-1 to TRBJ1-5, with a weak D call TRBD1 (6 bases). This CDR3 contains 13 residues. Between the trimmed V and J ends, which lost 8 bases and 5 bases, there was a span of 16 bases. Germline lookup yields CDR1 DFQATT and CDR2 SNEGSKA (reference sequence). The CDR3 here is CSLGTFEYQPQHF. The CDR3 nucleotides read TGCAGTCTCGGGACATTCGAGTATCAGCCCCAGCATTTT.

The chain uses TRBV19 and TRBJ1-2; D remains ambiguous. Germline loops: CDR1 LNHDA, CDR2 SQIVND (reference sequence). V gave up 3 bases and J gave up 9 bases, with 14 bases separating them. The CDR3 sequence is 13 residues long. CDR3 sequence (DNA): TGTGCCAGTAGTATTGGCACCGTCCCAAGCTACACCTTC. It encodes CASSIGTVPSYTF.